Shown below are 13 T cell receptor beta chains from a single sample sequenced in a study of blood T cell repertoires in COVID-19. Generated by immunoSEQ multiplex PCR, the TCRdb table keeps only in-frame clones and is missing some. The sample lists 90,000 to 120,000 clones; around 89% were seen once. Sample: peripheral blood. The origin of the receptors is a man aged 45-60 years with active or convalescent COVID-19.

This sequence joins TRBV27 and TRBJ1-1, with D possibly TRBD1 on 6 matching bases. The V end was cut by 5 bases, the J end by 8 bases, with 12 bases between. The V gene's germline CDR1 is MNHEY and CDR2 SMNVEV (reference sequence). The CDR3 has 12 amino acids. The CDR3 DNA reads TGTGCCAGCAGTGCCAACAGGGTCGAAGCTTTCTTT. As protein: CASSANRVEAFF.

V and J are TRBV5-5 and TRBJ1-1; 7 positions match TRBD1. The CDR3 loop spans 15 amino acids. The germline V gene encodes CDR1 SGHKS and CDR2 YYEKEE (reference sequence). V shed 3 bases, J shed 1 base, and the junction held 6 bases outside the gene matches. CDR3 amino acids: CASSWTGQANTEAFF. DNA of the CDR3: TGTGCCAGCAGCTGGACTGGACAGGCGAACACTGAAGCTTTCTTT.

The V call is TRBV19, the J call TRBJ2-4; D may be TRBD1 (6 bases). This CDR3 has 13 amino acids. Trimming stripped 8 bases from V and 5 bases from J, with 13 bases between. The germline V gene encodes CDR1 LNHDA and CDR2 SQIVND (reference sequence). CDR3 sequence reads: CASYRDTENIQYF. Written as DNA, the CDR3 is TGTGCCAGTTACCGGGACACAGAAAACATTCAGTACTTC.

This clone has just one count. The gene calls are TRBV4-3 and TRBJ1-2, with 8 bases that match TRBD1. The ends lost 3 bases at V and 2 bases at J; junction bases unmatched: 5. Germline V CDR1 and CDR2: LGHNA, YSLEER. CDR3 size: 15 residues. The CDR3 loop reads CASSHAGQGNYGYTF. The DNA for the CDR3 is TGCGCCAGCAGCCACGCTGGACAGGGAAACTATGGCTACACCTTC.

The chain is built from TRBV9 and TRBJ1-4; D unresolved. Germline V gene lookup returns CDR1 SGDLS and CDR2 YYNGEE. Deletions cut 0 bases from V and 7 bases from J, with 13 bases between. The CDR3 consists of 15 residues. The CDR3 coding sequence is TGTGCCAGCAGCGTAGAGGGCGGGGAGGGTGAAAAACTGTTTTTT. It is translated as CASSVEGGEGEKLFF.

The J gene is TRBJ2-1, the V gene TRBV28; the D is unclear. Trimming stripped 4 bases from V and 0 bases from J, with 22 bases between. CDR1 and CDR2 (germline): MDHEN, SYDVKM. The CDR3 spans 19 residues. The CDR3 sequence is CASSSPMHLLIDSYNEQFF. CDR3 nucleotides: TGTGCCAGCAGTTCTCCCATGCACCTATTAATAGACTCCTACAATGAGCAGTTCTTC. Full variable domain (remainder filled in from reference TRBV28 and TRBJ2-1): DVKVTQSSRYLVKRTGEKVFLECVQDMDHENMFWYRQDPGLGLRLIYFSYDVKMKEKGDIPEGYSVSREKKERFSLILESASTNQTSMYLCASSSPMHLLIDSYNEQFFGPGTRLTVL.

The chain links TRBV7-9 to TRBJ2-2; tentative D call: TRBD2 (6 bases). The V and J ends lost 1 base and 3 bases respectively, with 9 bases between them. Looked up from germline, CDR1 is SEHNR and CDR2 is FQNEAQ (reference sequence). This CDR3 contains 15 residues. The CDR3 DNA is TGTGCCAGCAGCTTAGAGGGACTCTACACCGGGGAGCTGTTTTTT. Translating it yields CASSLEGLYTGELFF.

The chain couples TRBV5-8 to TRBJ2-1; tentative D call: TRBD2 (6 bases). The CDR3 is 16 residues long. V shed 3 bases and J shed 0 bases, with 13 bases lying between them. Germline V gene lookup returns CDR1 SGHTS and CDR2 YDEGEE. The CDR3 protein is CASSYIAASSYNEQFF. CDR3 nucleotides: TGTGCCAGCAGCTACATAGCGGCCAGCTCCTACAATGAGCAGTTCTTC.

V usage is TRBV29-1 and J usage is TRBJ1-1; TRBD1 matches at 8 bases. Germline CDR1 is SQVTM and CDR2 is ANQGSEA. The junction had 8 bases not matched to a gene; V was cut back by 7 bases and J by 7 bases. The CDR3 totals 12 residues. The CDR3 protein is CSAVGQAFEAFF. The CDR3 DNA reads as TGCAGCGCTGTGGGACAGGCCTTTGAAGCTTTCTTT.

V gene TRBV30 combines with J gene TRBJ1-2; D not resolved. The V gene lost 1 base and the J gene lost 7 bases, with 16 bases spanning the gap. The CDR3 is 14 amino acids. Germline lookup yields CDR1 GTSNPN and CDR2 SVGIG (reference sequence). CDR3 nucleotides: TGTGCCTGGAGTGGAGATTGGGTAGCGGGTGGCTACACCTTC. This encodes CAWSGDWVAGGYTF.

The sample holds a few counts of this clone. V gene TRBV4-1 combines with J gene TRBJ2-7; tentatively, D is TRBD2 (5 bases). The V and J ends lost 1 base and 3 bases respectively, with 10 bases between them. Germline V gene lookup returns CDR1 MGHRA and CDR2 YSYEKL. CDR3 length equals 14 residues. CDR3 loop: CASSQGTRYYEQYF. The CDR3 DNA reads TGCGCCAGCAGCCAAGGAACTAGGTACTACGAGCAGTACTTC.

The gene calls are TRBV6-2 or TRBV6-3 and TRBJ2-1, with TRBD2 identical over 7 bases. The V gene's germline CDR1 is MNHEY and CDR2 SVGEGT. CDR3 length: 12 amino acids. The V and J ends lost 5 bases and 16 bases, in that order; junction bases with no gene match: 11. The CDR3 DNA follows: TGTGCCAGCAGTCGCGAGACTAGCCCGCCCTTCTTC. Encoded protein: CASSRETSPPFF.

This rearrangement joins TRBV5-1 to TRBJ2-1; TRBD2 aligns across 11 bases. V lost 1 base, J lost 8 bases, and 2 bases stayed unmatched. This CDR3 is built from 14 residues. Germline V lookup: CDR1 SGHRS, CDR2 YFSETQ. The DNA of the CDR3 is TGCGCCAGCAGCTTGACTAGCGGGAGCTATGAGCAGTTCTTC. Its protein product is CASSLTSGSYEQFF.